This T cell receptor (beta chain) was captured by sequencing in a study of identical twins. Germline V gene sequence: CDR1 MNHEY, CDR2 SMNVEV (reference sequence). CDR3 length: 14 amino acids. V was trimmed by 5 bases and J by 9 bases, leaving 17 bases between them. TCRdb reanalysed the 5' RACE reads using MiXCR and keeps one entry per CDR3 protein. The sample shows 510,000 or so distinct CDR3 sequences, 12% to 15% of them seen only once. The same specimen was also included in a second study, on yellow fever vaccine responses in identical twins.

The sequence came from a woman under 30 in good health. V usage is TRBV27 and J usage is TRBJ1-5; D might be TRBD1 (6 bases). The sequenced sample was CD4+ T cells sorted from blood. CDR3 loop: CASSPRQAAGPQHF. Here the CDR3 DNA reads TGTGCCAGCAGTCCCCGACAGGCTGCTGGGCCCCAGCATTTT.